A single sample is the source of the 14 T cell receptor beta chains below, sequenced in a study of blood T cell repertoires in COVID-19. Only in-frame clones appear in the TCRdb table, and some are missing; sequencing was by immunoSEQ multiplex PCR. Altogether some 82,000 clones are present, 81% being singletons, with the ten largest covering approximately 44%. The sample comprised peripheral blood. These receptors all come from an elderly man with acute or convalescent COVID-19.

The gene calls are TRBV20-1 and TRBJ2-3; D gene unclear. The V and J ends lost 4 bases and 4 bases respectively, with 6 bases between them. Germline-derived CDR1 and CDR2 are DFQATT and SNEGSKA (reference sequence). CDR3 size: 11 residues. In DNA, the CDR3 is TGCAGTGCTATATTCGCAGATACGCAGTATTTT. Amino acids: CSAIFADTQYF.

The V call is TRBV6-6, the J call TRBJ1-1; 7 positions agree with TRBD1. Looked up from germline, CDR1 is MNHNY and CDR2 is SVGAGI (reference sequence). This CDR3 is built from 14 residues. Trimming removed 6 bases from V and 5 bases from J; junction bases left unmatched: 9. Written as DNA, the CDR3 is TGTGCCAGCAGGCCGATAACAGGGGAGACTGAAGCTTTCTTT. Its translation: CASRPITGETEAFF.

The V gene is TRBV7-6, the J gene TRBJ2-5; 13 positions agree with TRBD2. Germline loops: CDR1 SGHVS, CDR2 FNYEAQ. The CDR3 is 16 residues long. The trim removed 1 base at V and 5 bases at J, leaving 4 bases unmatched. In DNA form, the CDR3 reads TGTGCCAGCAGCTTAGGACTAGCGGGAGGTATGGAGACCCAGTACTTC. It specifies CASSLGLAGGMETQYF.

This clone was counted a few times. The chain employs TRBV5-4 and TRBJ2-3, with 8 bases that match TRBD1. The germline CDR1 and CDR2 sequences are SGHNT and YYREEE (reference sequence). V lost 2 bases, J lost 2 bases, and 4 bases stayed unmatched. This CDR3 region has 15 residues. CDR3 nucleotide sequence: TGTGCCAGCAGCTTATACAGGGGGGCCACAGATACGCAGTATTTT. Protein sequence: CASSLYRGATDTQYF. Drawing the rest from reference TRBV5-4 and TRBJ2-3, the complete variable domain is ETGVTQSPTHLIKTRGQQVTLRCSSQSGHNTVSWYQQALGQGPQFIFQYYREEENGRGNFPPRFSGLQFPNYSSELNVNALELDDSALYLCASSLYRGATDTQYFGPGTRLTVL.

Only a few counts were recorded for this clone. V gene TRBV6-2 or TRBV6-3 combines with J gene TRBJ2-5; 7 bases align to TRBD1. The CDR3 sequence is 15 residues long. Germline loops: CDR1 MNHEY, CDR2 SVGEGT. The ends lost 4 bases at V and 5 bases at J; junction bases unmatched: 10. The CDR3 is CASSFRQGSAETQYF. The DNA for the CDR3 is TGTGCCAGCAGTTTTCGACAGGGTTCGGCGGAGACCCAGTACTTC.

This chain links TRBV19 with TRBJ1-1; the match to TRBD1 covers 9 bases. The germline gives CDR1 LNHDA, CDR2 SQIVND (reference sequence). J was trimmed by 1 base and V by 5 bases; bases with no gene match: 8. This CDR3 has 16 residues. CDR3 residues: CASSLRTGVGNTEAFF. Written as DNA, the CDR3 is TGTGCCAGTAGTCTACGGACAGGGGTGGGGAACACTGAAGCTTTCTTT.

This chain joins TRBV12-5 and TRBJ2-5, with 8 nucleotides matching TRBD1. Unmatched junction bases numbered 7, after V lost 9 bases and J lost 7 bases. Germline CDR1 and CDR2: LGHNT and FRNRAP. This CDR3 spans 12 amino acids. The CDR3 DNA sequence: TGTGCTAGCGGGGACAGGACGGGGACCCAGTACTTC. It yields the protein CASGDRTGTQYF.

The chain has TRBV9 and TRBJ2-7, with TRBD1 identical over 7 bases. Germline V gene sequence: CDR1 SGDLS, CDR2 YYNGEE. V trimming: 1 base; J trimming: 6 bases; junction bases outside the gene matches: 7. CDR3 size: 14 residues. The CDR3 loop is CASSVRGQLSEQYF. For the CDR3, the DNA is TGTGCCAGCAGCGTAAGGGGACAGCTTTCCGAGCAGTACTTC.

V gene TRBV11-2 combines with J gene TRBJ2-1; 9 bases fit TRBD2. The CDR3 extends over 14 amino acids. V shed 3 bases and J 7 bases; nucleotides not matched to a gene: 4. Germline assignment: CDR1 SGHAT and CDR2 FQNNGV. The CDR3 region is CASSLTSGVNEQFF. The CDR3, as DNA: TGTGCCAGCAGCTTGACTAGCGGAGTAAATGAGCAGTTCTTC.

V is TRBV6-5 and J is TRBJ2-1; maybe TRBD1 (6 bases). The CDR3 extends over 13 amino acids. Trimming took off 2 bases at V and 9 bases at J, with 11 bases between the two ends. Germline values: CDR1 MNHEY, CDR2 SVGAGI. In DNA, the CDR3 is TGTGCCAGCAGTTACAGGGTAGGGGGTGAGCAGTTCTTC. It translates to CASSYRVGGEQFF.

This chain uses TRBV3-1 (or the pseudogene TRBV3-2) with TRBJ2-6; D is possibly TRBD2 (6 bases). Per the germline V gene, CDR1 is LGHDT and CDR2 is YNNKEL (reference sequence). This CDR3 is built from 17 residues. V was shortened by 0 bases and J by 2 bases, with 11 bases between the two germline ends. The CDR3 nucleotides read TGTGCCAGCAGCCAAGAGCCAGGGAGGCCTGGGGCCAACGTCCTGACTTTC. It yields the protein CASSQEPGRPGANVLTF.

This chain links TRBV19 with TRBJ2-1, with TRBD2 matching 7 bases. With 5 bases clipped from V and 0 bases from J, the junction kept 4 bases outside the gene matches. CDR1 LNHDA and CDR2 SQIVND come from the germline V gene (reference sequence). The CDR3 totals 15 residues. CDR3 in amino acids: CASSQSGNSYNEQFF. For the CDR3, the DNA is TGTGCCAGTAGTCAGAGCGGGAACTCCTACAATGAGCAGTTCTTC.

V usage is TRBV19 and J usage is TRBJ2-3; 7 bases match TRBD2. CDR3 length equals 13 residues. Germline CDR1 LNHDA, CDR2 SQIVND (reference sequence). V was pared by 5 bases and J by 5 bases, with 4 bases of the junction left unmatched. CDR3: CASSGGVEDTQYF. CDR3 nucleotide sequence: TGTGCCAGTAGTGGGGGGGTGGAAGATACGCAGTATTTT.

V usage is TRBV15 and J usage is TRBJ2-1; TRBD2 agrees at 7 bases. The V and J ends lost 1 base and 6 bases, in that order; junction bases with no gene match: 6. CDR1 LNHNV and CDR2 YYDKDF come from the germline V gene (reference sequence). The CDR3 is 15 amino acids. The chain's CDR3 is CATSRGGRALNEQFF. The CDR3 nucleotides read TGTGCCACCAGCAGAGGGGGGAGGGCCCTCAATGAGCAGTTCTTC.